Described below is a single TCR beta chain sequence and its context. Its antigen is still unknown. No much larger clone is present one base from it, and per-base qualities are unavailable. Separate from the roughly 700-subject first cohort, the validation cohort of around 130 subjects was the group to which the donors belonged. These data originate in a study of cytomegalovirus exposure and HLA in healthy donors listed by TCRdb under 2017. Regarding the study in general: According to a later analysis, the 120 or so validation repertoires were produced on the same platform as the 680 or so repertoires of the first cohort. In addition to the first cohort of hundreds of subjects, a separate validation cohort of about 120 different subjects was used. The aim of the study was to test whether cataloging public T cell receptors could identify signatures of past pathogen exposure. The study combined high-throughput TCR immunosequencing, statistical association of individual TCRs with disease status, and machine learning to predict cytomegalovirus infection status. Findings and caveats that apply to the study as a whole: According to the authors, the approach could potentially be generalized to other disease states and immunological phenotypes. A later analysis found that TCRs clustered in the first cohort also tended to co-occur in the roughly 120 validation repertoires, with approximately 95% of cluster scores above 0. The classifier was reported to diagnose cytomegalovirus status with high specificity and sensitivity in both the original and validation cohorts. The validation cohort had no HLA typing available for a later analysis, so co-occurrence within that cohort was assessed over all 110 or so repertoires. In vitro tests confirmed that a few of the cytomegalovirus-associated TCR beta chains recognize cytomegalovirus antigens. Most TCR sequences were seen in very few donors, while some public TCRs were found in many individuals. A total of 150 or so TCR beta chains were listed by the study as associated with cytomegalovirus.

The library was obtained by the immunoSEQ multiplex PCR assay. The published analysis was carried out like this. A statistical classification framework was built to diagnose cytomegalovirus status from the catalog of TCR beta chain sequences. TCRdb took over this immuneACCESS table, retaining in-frame rearrangements with V and J assigned. Such tables are incomplete; in checked studies, under half of the missing clones stem from an unresolved V gene, and the remainder is unexplained. V, J and clone size derive from that table, while D and trimming were established from the DNA sequence. Here the sample has under 200,000 clones; 80% to 85% occur a single time. 1% to 1.5% of the sample is held by the ten biggest clonotypes. CDR1 and CDR2 (SGHNT, YYREEE) derive from the germline V gene (reference sequence). Including the terminal cysteine and phenylalanine, the CDR3 comprises 16 residues. Of all the DNA, just the CDR3 is kept, 48 bases in frame from base 1. Compared with germline, V lacks 3 bases and J lacks 0 bases; bases without a gene match: 4.

The sequence was collected from a woman in her 30s in good health and CMV-seronegative. Input material: PBMCs. Rearrangement joined TRBV5-4 to TRBJ2-3; TRBD2 agrees with 10 junctional bases. The DNA is as follows: TGTGCCAGCAGCTCTACTAGCGGGACTAGCACAGATACGCAGTATTTT. Translated, this gives CASSSTSGTSTDTQYF.